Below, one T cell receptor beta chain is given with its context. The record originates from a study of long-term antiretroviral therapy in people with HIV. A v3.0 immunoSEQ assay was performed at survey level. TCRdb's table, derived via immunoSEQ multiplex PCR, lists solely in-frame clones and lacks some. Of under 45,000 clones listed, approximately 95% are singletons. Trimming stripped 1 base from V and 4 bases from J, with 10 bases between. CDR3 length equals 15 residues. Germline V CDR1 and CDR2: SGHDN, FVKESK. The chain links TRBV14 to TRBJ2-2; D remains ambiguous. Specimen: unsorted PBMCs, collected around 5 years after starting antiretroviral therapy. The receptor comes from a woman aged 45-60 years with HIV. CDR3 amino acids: CASSQGWPGTGELFF. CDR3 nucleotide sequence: TGTGCCAGCAGCCAAGGATGGCCCGGCACCGGGGAGCTGTTTTTT.